Listed here are 10 T cell receptor beta chains from one sample, sequenced in a study of T cells in Graves' hyperthyroidism and ophthalmopathy. Amplification of TCR beta CDR3 regions was performed using RNA transcripts as template. RT-PCR in the first round (using the HTBI primer set) targeted the TCR CDR3. TCRdb re-analysed the multiplex PCR reads in MiXCR, keeping a single row per CDR3 protein. Among fewer than 900,000 distinct CDR3 sequences listed, around a sixth were seen once. The sequencing sample was made of blood. The receptor source for this set is a woman between 45 and 65 years old with Graves' hyperthyroidism that later progressed to Graves' ophthalmopathy.

CDR3 protein: CSADRNQETQYF. CDR3 DNA sequence: TGCAGCGCTGACAGAAACCAAGAGACCCAGTACTTC. This chain links TRBV29-1 with TRBJ2-5; possible D gene TRBD1, 5 bases. The CDR3 length is 12 residues. V was trimmed by 7 bases and J by 0 bases, leaving 9 bases between them. CDR1 and CDR2 (germline): SQVTM, ANQGSEA.

The gene calls are TRBV29-1 and TRBJ1-4; TRBD1 aligns across 7 bases. CDR3 size: 17 residues. V was clipped by 0 bases and J by 2 bases; unmatched bases: 9. The V gene's germline CDR1 is SQVTM and CDR2 ANQGSEA. The CDR3 DNA reads as TGCAGCGTTGAAGATAAAGGGGGCGCGGGCACTAATGAAAAACTGTTTTTT. It specifies CSVEDKGGAGTNEKLFF.

The V and J genes are TRBV6-1 and TRBJ1-5, with D possibly being TRBD1 (5 bases). Trimming stripped 7 bases from V and 6 bases from J, with 19 bases between. The CDR3 extends over 15 amino acids. Per the germline V gene, CDR1 is MNHNS and CDR2 is SASEGT. This chain's CDR3 is CASTPRGRASQPQHF. The CDR3 DNA reads as TGTGCCAGCACCCCAAGGGGTAGAGCTAGTCAGCCCCAGCATTTT.

This clonotype was detected only a few times. The rearrangement uses TRBV10-3 and TRBJ2-1, with 9 nucleotides matching TRBD1. Trimming removed 4 bases from V and 4 bases from J; junction bases left unmatched: 5. Germline V gene data show CDR1 as ENHRY and CDR2 as SYGVKD. The CDR3 is 15 amino acids. The CDR3 loop is CAISGAGTGYNEQFF. DNA of the CDR3: TGTGCCATCAGTGGGGCCGGGACAGGGTACAATGAGCAGTTCTTC.

This clonotype was counted only a few times. V and J are TRBV5-4 and TRBJ2-3; 7 nucleotides agree with TRBD2. This CDR3 is 15 amino acids long. From germline, CDR1 is SGHNT and CDR2 YYREEE (reference sequence). V dropped 0 bases and J dropped 8; count of bases not matched to a gene: 9. The CDR3 region is CASSLESSGEVTQYF. CDR3 nucleotides: TGTGCCAGCAGCTTGGAATCTAGCGGCGAGGTTACGCAGTATTTT.

The chain recombines TRBV11-2 with TRBJ1-2; D not certain. This CDR3 is built from 12 residues. Per the germline V gene, CDR1 is SGHAT and CDR2 is FQNNGV. The V and J ends lost 3 bases and 7 bases respectively, with 9 bases between them. The CDR3 region is CASSFFPAGYTF. In DNA, the CDR3 is TGTGCCAGCAGCTTTTTCCCAGCTGGCTACACCTTC.

This clonotype has just a few counts. The genes are TRBV6-1 and TRBJ1-5, with D unresolved. Germline V gene data show CDR1 as MNHNS and CDR2 as SASEGT. V was pared by 8 bases and J by 4 bases, with 12 bases between. The CDR3 totals 13 residues. CDR3 loop: CASVKGSNQPQHF. The CDR3 DNA reads as TGTGCCAGCGTGAAAGGGTCGAATCAGCCCCAGCATTTT.

The CDR3 loop is CASRIRGRVNEKLFF. CDR3 sequence (DNA): TGTGCCAGCAGGATAAGGGGCAGGGTTAACGAAAAACTGTTTTTT. The chain has TRBV6-1 and TRBJ1-4, with a weak D call TRBD1 (5 bases). This CDR3 spans 15 amino acids. CDR1 is MNHNS and CDR2 is SASEGT in the germline V gene. V lost 6 bases and J lost 8, with 19 bases in between.

V gene TRBV20-1 combines with J gene TRBJ1-1; D not resolved. The germline V and J ends were trimmed by 1 base and 1 base, with 13 bases remaining between them. Germline V CDR1 and CDR2: DFQATT, SNEGSKA (reference sequence). This CDR3 region has 15 residues. DNA for the CDR3: TGCAGTGCTAGAGCATGGAACCCGGGGAACACTGAAGCTTTCTTT. As protein: CSARAWNPGNTEAFF.

This clonotype was seen more than once but under ten times. An end of the junction does not agree with germline; a read error may underlie this. This rearrangement joins TRBV7-9 to TRBJ2-7; D perhaps matches TRBD1 (5 bases). CDR1 SEHNR and CDR2 FQNEAQ come from the germline V gene (reference sequence). This CDR3 is built from 13 residues. The CDR3 DNA sequence: TGCATCTCTTCTGGGCAGGGTGTGCACGAGCAGTACTTC. It encodes CISSGQGVHEQYF. Using reference TRBV7-9 and TRBJ2-7 for the parts outside the CDR3, the full variable domain is DTGVSQNPRHKITKRGQNVTFRCDPISEHNRLYWYRQTLGQGPEFLTYFQNEAQLEKSRLLSDRFSAERPKGSFSTLEIQRTEQGDSAMYLCISSGQGVHEQYFGPGTRLTVT.